The 24 T cell receptor beta chains presented below share a single source sample, sequenced in a study of CD8+CD57+ T cells in acquired aplastic anemia. The TCR beta profiling, which covered VDJ combination and CDR3 sequence, was carried out using genomic DNA as the template. TCRdb re-analysed the reads in MiXCR, keeping a single row per CDR3 protein. Found here are approximately 300,000 distinct CDR3 sequences, roughly 59% of them singletons; the top ten hold roughly 1.2%. Patients chosen for sequencing had shown CD8+CD57+ cell expansion by flow cytometry. The sequenced sample consisted of sorted CD4+, CD8+, or CD8+CD57+ T cells (not recorded which) from PBMCs. These receptors originate from a human donor with aplastic anemia.

About this clonotype: Possible read error: a much larger clone is one base away. Here the CDR3 omits its conserved ending phenylalanine or tryptophan, so a read error is the likely source. The CDR3 region is CASTLSGLETQYL. The CDR3, as DNA: TGTGCCAGCACCTTAAGCGGCTTGGAGACCCAGTACCTC. The J gene is TRBJ2-5, the V gene TRBV7-9, with a weak D call TRBD2 (5 bases). Germline V lookup: CDR1 SEHNR, CDR2 FQNEAQ (reference sequence). There are 13 residues in the CDR3.

About this clonotype itself: This may come from a read error, since a much larger clone is one base off. This chain uses TRBV27 with TRBJ1-2, with a weak D call TRBD1 (6 bases). The CDR3 is 13 amino acids. CDR1 and CDR2 (germline): MNHEY, SMNVEV (reference sequence). For the CDR3, the DNA is TGTGCCAGCAGAAGCAGGGGTGGCCATGGCTACGCCTTC. Translation: CASRSRGGHGYAF.

This rearrangement joins TRBV29-1 to TRBJ2-7; D might be TRBD1 or TRBD2, each matching 5 bases. Trimming took 5 bases from V and 3 from J, leaving 11 bases between them. The germline V gene has CDR1 SQVTM and CDR2 ANQGSEA. The CDR3 loop spans 12 amino acids. DNA of the CDR3: TGCAGCGTTCGGGACCTAAACTACGAGCAGTACTTC. This gives the protein CSVRDLNYEQYF.

This chain links TRBV5-1 with TRBJ2-7; D uncertain. This CDR3 comprises 12 residues. CDR1 and CDR2 (germline): SGHRS, YFSETQ. Deletions cut 2 bases from V and 5 bases from J, with 8 bases between. DNA for the CDR3: TGCGCCAGCAGCTTCTCCCCCCACGAGCAGTACTTC. Protein: CASSFSPHEQYF.

DNA of the CDR3: TGCGCCAGCAGCTTGGAAGAGAGTGGCTACACCTTC. Translation: CASSLEESGYTF. The V and J genes are TRBV5-1 and TRBJ1-2; no clear D. The V end was cut by 0 bases, the J end by 7 bases, with 7 bases between. Germline V lookup: CDR1 SGHRS, CDR2 YFSETQ. This CDR3 contains 12 residues.

The chain uses TRBV24-1 and TRBJ2-1; D is possibly TRBD1 or TRBD2 (5 bases each). The CDR3 extends over 17 amino acids. V lost 9 bases, J lost 0 bases, and 20 bases lay in between. Germline assignment: CDR1 KGHDR and CDR2 SFDVKD. In nucleotides, the CDR3 is TGTGCCACCCAGACTGGGGGAGCCAGCAGCTCCTACAATGAGCAGTTCTTC. It translates to CATQTGGASSSYNEQFF.

V and J are TRBV15 and TRBJ1-2; 7 bases map to TRBD1. CDR3 length: 14 amino acids. The V segment lost 1 base and the J segment 2 bases; nucleotides outside the gene matches: 1. From germline, CDR1 is LNHNV and CDR2 YYDKDF (reference sequence). Written as DNA, the CDR3 is TGTGCCACCAGCAGAGCGGACAGGAACTATGGCTACACCTTC. Translating it yields CATSRADRNYGYTF.

This clonotype was detected only once. The gene calls are TRBV9 and TRBJ2-1; 9 nucleotides line up with TRBD2. CDR1 is SGDLS and CDR2 is YYNGEE in the germline V gene. After removal of 3 bases from V and 7 bases from J, the junction contained 11 bases not matched to a gene. The CDR3 runs 16 residues. The CDR3 nucleotides are TGTGCCAGCAGCGCCGTAATTAGCGGGAGTACGAATGAGCAGTTCTTC. Its translation is CASSAVISGSTNEQFF. Using reference TRBV9 and TRBJ2-1 for the parts outside the CDR3, the full variable domain is DSGVTQTPKHLITATGQRVTLRCSPRSGDLSVYWYQQSLDQGLQFLIQYYNGEERAKGNILERFSAQQFPDLHSELNLSSLELGDSALYFCASSAVISGSTNEQFFGPGTRLTVL.

V usage is TRBV19 and J usage is TRBJ2-3, with D tentatively TRBD1 (6 bases). The CDR3 totals 15 residues. V gave up 6 bases and J gave up 0 bases, with 13 bases separating them. CDR1 and CDR2 from the germline V gene are LNHDA and SQIVND (reference sequence). The DNA of the CDR3 is TGTGCCAGTAGGCAACAGGGATGGAGCACAGATACGCAGTATTTT. Protein: CASRQQGWSTDTQYF.

The gene calls are TRBV19 and TRBJ2-3; no firm D call. This CDR3 has 14 residues. V gave up 5 bases and J gave up 3 bases, with 12 bases separating them. CDR1 and CDR2 (germline): LNHDA, SQIVND (reference sequence). The CDR3 loop reads CASSSVRATDTQYF. The CDR3 nucleotides read TGTGCCAGTAGTTCGGTAAGGGCGACAGATACGCAGTATTTT. Variable domain in full (rest from reference TRBV19 and TRBJ2-3): DGGITQSPKYLFRKEGQNVTLSCEQNLNHDAMYWYRQDPGQGLRLIYYSQIVNDFQKGDIAEGYSVSREKKESFPLTVTSAQKNPTAFYLCASSSVRATDTQYFGPGTRLTVL.

This clonotype was seen repeatedly, ten times or more. This sequence joins TRBV5-1 and TRBJ2-4; maybe TRBD2 (6 bases). The V and J ends lost 7 bases and 0 bases respectively, with 14 bases between them. The CDR3 loop spans 15 amino acids. Germline V gene sequence: CDR1 SGHRS, CDR2 YFSETQ. The CDR3 DNA is TGCGCCAGCGGCCCTGGAGGGATAGCCAAAAACATTCAGTACTTC. Translation gives CASGPGGIAKNIQYF.

CDR3 DNA: TGTGCCAGCAGTGTTGAGGGGGCTAGGCAGCCCCAGCATTTT. This gives the protein CASSVEGARQPQHF. This chain uses TRBV2 with TRBJ1-5; TRBD1 aligns across 7 bases. Germline CDR1 and CDR2: SNHLY and FYNNEI. V lost 4 bases and J lost 7; bases outside the gene matches: 7. The CDR3 sequence is 14 residues long.

CDR3 nucleotide sequence: TGTGCCAGTAGTATATTGCTAGCGGGGGCCACAGATACGCAGTATTTT. It translates to CASSILLAGATDTQYF. The chain links TRBV19 to TRBJ2-3; 10 nucleotides align to TRBD2. Per the germline V gene, CDR1 is LNHDA and CDR2 is SQIVND (reference sequence). This CDR3 contains 16 residues. V was pared by 2 bases and J by 2 bases, with 4 bases of the junction left unmatched.

Worth noting for this clonotype: An end of the junction does not agree with germline; a read error may underlie this. This chain links TRBV20-1 with TRBJ1-1; no definite D call. CDR1 DFQATT and CDR2 SNEGSKA come from the germline V gene (reference sequence). The CDR3 extends over 10 amino acids. CDR3 coding DNA: TGCAGTGCTAGCCATCCTAAAGCATTCTTT. Its protein is CSASHPKAFF.

The chain couples TRBV10-3 to TRBJ2-7; 7 bases map to TRBD1. Trimming took 5 bases from V and 6 from J; bases not matched to a gene: 4. Germline values: CDR1 ENHRY, CDR2 SYGVKD. The CDR3 runs 12 residues. CDR3 DNA: TGTGCCATCAGTCCTGGACAGGCCGAGCAGTACTTC. It codes for CAISPGQAEQYF.

This clonotype showed up many times. The rearrangement links TRBV3-1 to TRBJ2-5, with D possibly being TRBD1 or TRBD2 (5 bases each). Trimming took off 0 bases at V and 1 base at J, with 12 bases between the two ends. The germline V gene encodes CDR1 LGHDT and CDR2 YNNKEL (reference sequence). The CDR3 consists of 16 residues. CDR3: CASSQDPGPPQETQYF. The CDR3 DNA is TGTGCCAGCAGCCAAGATCCGGGGCCACCCCAAGAGACCCAGTACTTC.

The chain couples TRBV19 to TRBJ1-2, with a weak D call TRBD1 (6 bases). Germline V gene sequence: CDR1 LNHDA, CDR2 SQIVND (reference sequence). The CDR3 contains 13 residues. The ends were cut back, 4 bases at V and 6 bases at J, with 12 bases in the middle. The DNA of the CDR3 is TGTGCCAGTAGTAAACAGGGCGGTGATGGCTACACCTTC. Protein: CASSKQGGDGYTF.

This clonotype was seen a handful of times. This chain joins TRBV20-1 and TRBJ2-7; no definite D call. From germline, CDR1 is DFQATT and CDR2 SNEGSKA (reference sequence). The CDR3 has 15 amino acids. With 0 bases removed from V and 0 bases from J, the gap between germline ends came to 12 bases. CDR3: CSARERRTSSYEQYF. The CDR3, as DNA: TGCAGTGCTAGAGAAAGGCGGACGAGCTCCTACGAGCAGTACTTC.

The J gene is TRBJ2-7, the V gene TRBV6-6; 7 bases are a match to TRBD1. The CDR3 is 13 residues long. V lost 6 bases and J lost 12; bases outside the gene matches: 14. Germline V gene lookup returns CDR1 MNHNY and CDR2 SVGAGI (reference sequence). CDR3 sequence: CASSPRDSSGVYF. Here the CDR3 DNA reads TGTGCCAGCAGCCCTAGGGACAGCTCTGGGGTGTACTTC.

The chain recombines TRBV7-9 with TRBJ2-7, with TRBD2 matching 7 bases. V lost 2 bases and J lost 2; bases outside the gene matches: 6. Per germline, CDR1 SEHNR and CDR2 FQNEAQ (reference sequence). CDR3 length equals 15 residues. CDR3 nucleotides: TGTGCCAGCAGCTTACAGCGGGGAGACACCTACGAGCAGTACTTC. Protein product: CASSLQRGDTYEQYF.

This clonotype was detected ten times or more. A much bigger clone sits one base away, suggesting this may be a read error. V usage is TRBV7-9 and J usage is TRBJ1-2; D unresolved. Trimming removed 7 bases at V and 8 bases at J, with 17 bases between. Germline assignment: CDR1 SEHNR and CDR2 FQNEAQ (reference sequence). This CDR3 is 13 amino acids long. CDR3 DNA sequence: TGTGCCAGCACCCACCGGGCGGATGAAGGCTACACCTTC. It is translated as CASTHRADEGYTF. Together with reference TRBV7-9 and TRBJ1-2, the CDR3 gives the full variable domain: DTGVSQNPRHKITKRGQNVTFRCDPISEHNRLYWYRQTLGQGPEFLTYFQNEAQLEKSRLLSDRFSAERPKGSFSTLEIQRTEQGDSAMYLCASTHRADEGYTFGSGTRLTVV.

The chain has TRBV10-3 and TRBJ2-2, with D possibly TRBD1 on 6 matching bases. The CDR3 extends over 17 amino acids. The V gene's germline CDR1 is ENHRY and CDR2 SYGVKD. With 0 bases removed from V and 4 bases from J, the gap between germline ends came to 15 bases. This CDR3 reads CAISESPSDSRTGELFF. In DNA, the CDR3 is TGTGCCATCAGTGAGTCCCCTTCGGACAGCCGCACCGGGGAGCTGTTTTTT.

This clonotype was counted ten times or more. The chain links TRBV20-1 to TRBJ2-1; 11 positions agree with TRBD1. The CDR3 length is 17 residues. V gave up 0 bases and J gave up 4 bases; unmatched junction bases: 8. Germline loops: CDR1 DFQATT, CDR2 SNEGSKA (reference sequence). CDR3 DNA: TGCAGTGCTAGAGAGGACAGGGGGCCCGGGTCGTACAATGAGCAGTTCTTC. Amino acid sequence: CSAREDRGPGSYNEQFF.

This clonotype was counted many times. This chain connects TRBV6-1 to TRBJ2-5, with D tentatively TRBD1 (5 bases). The germline gives CDR1 MNHNS, CDR2 SASEGT. The V gene lost 0 bases and the J gene lost 2 bases, with 10 bases spanning the gap. The CDR3 runs 15 residues. The CDR3 loop is CASSEAGHFQETQYF. CDR3 DNA: TGTGCCAGCAGTGAAGCAGGACACTTTCAAGAGACCCAGTACTTC.